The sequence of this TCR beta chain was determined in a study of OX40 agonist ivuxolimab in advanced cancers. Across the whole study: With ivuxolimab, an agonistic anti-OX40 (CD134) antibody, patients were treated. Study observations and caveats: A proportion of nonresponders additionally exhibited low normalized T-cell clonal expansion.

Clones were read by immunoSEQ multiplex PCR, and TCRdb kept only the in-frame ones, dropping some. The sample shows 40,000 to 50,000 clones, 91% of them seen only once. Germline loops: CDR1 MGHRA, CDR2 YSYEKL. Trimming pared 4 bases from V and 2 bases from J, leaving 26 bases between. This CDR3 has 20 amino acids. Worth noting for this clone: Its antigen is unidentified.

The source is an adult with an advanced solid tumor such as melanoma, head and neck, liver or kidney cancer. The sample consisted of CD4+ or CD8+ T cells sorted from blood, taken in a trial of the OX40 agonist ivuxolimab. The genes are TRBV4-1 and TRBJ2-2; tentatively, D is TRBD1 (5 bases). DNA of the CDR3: TGCGCCAGCAGCCCCGCTCCCCCCGCACAGGAAGATTTTAACACCGGGGAGCTGTTTTTT. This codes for CASSPAPPAQEDFNTGELFF.